Sequencing of this T cell receptor (beta chain) was carried out in a study of technical replicates of blood from a few donors. Trimming at V came to 4 bases and at J to 2 bases, leaving 9 bases not matched to a gene. The germline CDR1 and CDR2 sequences are SGHDT and YYEEEE. This CDR3 comprises 15 residues. The method was immunoSEQ multiplex PCR; TCRdb's version includes in-frame clones alone and lacks a portion of them. Of around 100,000 clones listed, approximately 96% are singletons. What was sequenced was T cells isolated from PBMCs. The sequence came from a human donor in good health. This chain connects TRBV5-6 to TRBJ2-7; 7 positions agree with TRBD2. The DNA for the CDR3 is TGTGCCAGCAGCCGCTTGGGCCTAGCGGCCTACGAGCAGTACTTC. Translating it yields CASSRLGLAAYEQYF.